This entry lists 25 T cell receptor beta chains sequenced from one sample in a study of T cells after posttransplantation cyclophosphamide. Cells defined as naive were viable CD3+CD4+ or CD3+CD8+ and CCR7+CD45RA+CD45RO-CD95-CD27+CD28+. Clones were sequenced by immunoSEQ multiplex PCR, and TCRdb holds only the in-frame ones, with some missing. The sample lists some 20,000 clones; about 97% were seen once. The sequenced material came from naive CD4+ T cells sorted from PBMCs. The receptor set was obtained from a man aged 45-60 years in good health, CMV-negative, and a related stem cell transplant donor.

The V gene is TRBV27, the J gene TRBJ2-7, with TRBD1 matching 9 bases. J gave up 2 bases and V 6 bases, and 8 bases lay outside the gene matches. CDR1 and CDR2 from the germline V gene are MNHEY and SMNVEV (reference sequence). The CDR3 is 15 residues long. CDR3 loop: CASRRGTGSPYEQYF. DNA for the CDR3: TGTGCCAGCAGGCGGGGGACAGGGTCCCCCTACGAGCAGTACTTC.

Here the CDR3 reads CASSLSAGRANTEAFF. CDR3 nucleotide sequence: TGTGCCAGCAGCCTGAGCGCAGGGAGGGCTAACACTGAAGCTTTCTTT. The J gene is TRBJ1-1, the V gene TRBV7-3; possible D gene TRBD1, 5 bases. V lost 5 bases and J 2 bases, leaving 18 bases between the germline ends. The CDR3 is 16 amino acids. CDR1 SGHTA and CDR2 FQGTGA come from the germline V gene.

The chain carries TRBV4-1 and TRBJ2-5; 8 nucleotides agree with TRBD1. The CDR3 consists of 17 residues. CDR1 is MGHRA and CDR2 is YSYEKL in the germline V gene. Unmatched junction bases numbered 10, after V lost 4 bases and J lost 0 bases. The CDR3 loop is CASSLRQGTNNQETQYF. The CDR3 coding sequence is TGCGCCAGCAGCCTTAGACAGGGGACCAACAACCAAGAGACCCAGTACTTC.

The V gene is TRBV6-6, the J gene TRBJ1-2; TRBD1 aligns across 9 bases. The J segment lost 3 bases and the V segment lost 6 bases, leaving 2 bases of the junction unmatched. The CDR3 covers 13 residues. Per germline, CDR1 MNHNY and CDR2 SVGAGI (reference sequence). CDR3 sequence: CASRQGADYGYTF. CDR3 sequence (DNA): TGTGCCAGCAGACAGGGGGCTGACTATGGCTACACCTTC.

The chain combines TRBV6-5 with TRBJ2-7; TRBD2 aligns across 12 bases. The CDR3 consists of 14 residues. Germline V gene sequence: CDR1 MNHEY, CDR2 SVGAGI. V trimming: 7 bases; J trimming: 5 bases; junction bases outside the gene matches: 6. CDR3 DNA: TGTGCCAGCAAAAGGACTAGCGGGGTCAACGAGCAGTACTTC. It yields the protein CASKRTSGVNEQYF.

This clone was detected once. V and J are TRBV10-2 and TRBJ1-2, with 8 bases identical to TRBD1. CDR1 is WSHSY, CDR2 SAAADI, per germline. After removal of 7 bases from V and 8 bases from J, the junction contained 9 bases not matched to a gene. This CDR3 comprises 13 residues. The CDR3 DNA reads TGCGCCAGCACCAGCCAGGGGGCTCGAGGCTACACCTTC. This sequence encodes CASTSQGARGYTF.

This chain connects TRBV18 to TRBJ1-5, with TRBD1 as a possible D gene (5 bases). This CDR3 comprises 15 residues. Trimming left V 6 bases short and J 0 bases short, with 12 bases between. Germline V gives CDR1 KGHSH, CDR2 LQKENI. CDR3 sequence (DNA): TGTGCCAGCTCCCCGGACATTAGTAGCAATCAGCCCCAGCATTTT. Protein: CASSPDISSNQPQHF.

This chain uses TRBV9 with TRBJ2-5; a weak D match, TRBD1 (5 bases). In germline, CDR1 is SGDLS, CDR2 YYNGEE. V lost 4 bases, J lost 5 bases, and 12 bases lay in between. This CDR3 has 13 residues. The DNA for the CDR3 is TGTGCCAGCAGCCCCTCAGGGTTTGAGACCCAGTACTTC. It is translated as CASSPSGFETQYF.

V is TRBV11-2 and J is TRBJ2-3; tentative D call: TRBD2 (5 bases). The V end lost 6 bases, the J end lost 4 bases, and 14 bases lay between the germline ends. CDR1 and CDR2 (germline): SGHAT, FQNNGV. There are 14 residues in the CDR3. CDR3 sequence reads: CASREHLAADTQYF. CDR3 coding DNA: TGTGCCAGCAGGGAACATCTAGCAGCAGATACGCAGTATTTT.

The chain combines TRBV30 with TRBJ2-1, with 7 bases lining up with TRBD2. Germline trimming cut 0 bases from V and 9 bases from J; bases unmatched to any gene: 8. The germline V gene encodes CDR1 GTSNPN and CDR2 SVGIG (reference sequence). The CDR3 runs 14 residues. Here the CDR3 reads CAWSVSGGPGEQFF. The DNA of the CDR3 is TGTGCCTGGAGTGTATCGGGAGGCCCGGGTGAGCAGTTCTTC.

The chain has TRBV11-3 and TRBJ2-1, with TRBD2 identical over 14 bases. The CDR3 is 15 amino acids. V lost 5 bases and J lost 7; bases outside the gene matches: 4. The germline CDR1 and CDR2 sequences are SGHNT and YENEEA. Here the CDR3 DNA reads TGTGCCAGCAGCACAGGGACTAGCGGGAGTAATGAGCAGTTCTTC. This codes for CASSTGTSGSNEQFF.

V gene TRBV18 combines with J gene TRBJ2-1; D gene unclear. The CDR3 runs to 17 residues. In germline, CDR1 is KGHSH, CDR2 LQKENI. Trimming pared 6 bases from V and 2 bases from J, leaving 20 bases between. The CDR3 is CASSFSRSHGPYNEQFF. The CDR3 coding sequence is TGTGCCAGCTCTTTTTCGCGAAGTCACGGTCCCTACAATGAGCAGTTCTTC. The variable domain in full, with the rest retrieved from reference TRBV18 and TRBJ2-1, is NAGVMQNPRHLVRRRGQEARLRCSPMKGHSHVYWYRQLPEEGLKFMVYLQKENIIDESGMPKERFSAEFPKEGPSILRIQQVVRGDSAAYFCASSFSRSHGPYNEQFFGPGTRLTVL.

The chain combines TRBV15 with TRBJ1-1; 7 nucleotides match TRBD1. This CDR3 spans 15 amino acids. After removal of 1 base from V and 2 bases from J, the junction contained 4 bases not matched to a gene. In germline, CDR1 is LNHNV, CDR2 YYDKDF (reference sequence). Written as DNA, the CDR3 is TGTGCCACCAGCAGAGGGGGGACAGCTAACACTGAAGCTTTCTTT. Its protein product is CATSRGGTANTEAFF.

The chain recombines TRBV6-5 with TRBJ2-7; 7 nucleotides line up with TRBD2. J was trimmed by 0 bases and V by 2 bases; bases with no gene match: 4. Looked up from germline, CDR1 is MNHEY and CDR2 is SVGAGI. The CDR3 has 15 amino acids. CDR3 sequence reads: CASSYQAGISYEQYF. The CDR3 DNA reads TGTGCCAGCAGTTACCAAGCGGGGATCTCCTACGAGCAGTACTTC.

J is TRBJ2-7 and V is TRBV6-5, with 9 bases matching TRBD1. After removal of 2 bases from V and 5 bases from J, the junction contained 4 bases not matched to a gene. The CDR3 length is 14 residues. CDR1 is MNHEY, CDR2 SVGAGI, per germline. The CDR3 nucleotides are TGTGCCAGCAGTTACCGGACAGGGGAGGACGAGCAGTACTTC. Translating gives CASSYRTGEDEQYF.

The chain carries TRBV23-1 and TRBJ2-7; 10 positions agree with TRBD1. TRBV23-1 is flagged as an ORF with uncertain function. CDR3 length: 15 residues. The V and J ends lost 0 bases and 3 bases, in that order; junction bases with no gene match: 2. CDR3 amino acids: CASSQSGTGVYEQYF. CDR3 sequence (DNA): TGCGCCAGCAGTCAATCTGGGACAGGGGTCTACGAGCAGTACTTC.

CDR3 coding DNA: TGTGCCAGCGCCCGGTGGACAGGGAGGGAGGGGCAGTACTTC. Translation gives CASARWTGREGQYF. This chain connects TRBV18 to TRBJ2-7; perhaps TRBD1 as D (8 bases). V was cut by 8 bases and J by 9 bases, with 23 bases left in between. This CDR3 has 14 amino acids. Germline values: CDR1 KGHSH, CDR2 LQKENI.

This clone was detected once. V gene TRBV19 combines with J gene TRBJ1-4, with no clear D. Germline loops: CDR1 LNHDA, CDR2 SQIVND (reference sequence). This CDR3 region has 12 residues. V lost 7 bases and J lost 11, with 14 bases in between. In nucleotides, the CDR3 is TGTGCCAGTACCGCCCGGACGGGGAAACTGTTTTTT. The encoded protein is CASTARTGKLFF.

The V call is TRBV7-9, the J call TRBJ2-7; 9 bases map to TRBD1. This CDR3 has 16 amino acids. Germline V CDR1 and CDR2: SEHNR, FQNEAQ (reference sequence). J gave up 1 base and V 5 bases, and 9 bases lay outside the gene matches. Here the CDR3 DNA reads TGTGCCAGCAGCCTCCCGACAGGGGGATTATCCTACGAGCAGTACTTC. Protein: CASSLPTGGLSYEQYF.

V is TRBV5-5 and J is TRBJ1-4; D possibly corresponds to TRBD1 (6 bases). Trimming shortened V by 0 bases and J by 6 bases, and 9 bases separated the two germline ends. The CDR3 loop spans 14 amino acids. Germline lookup yields CDR1 SGHKS and CDR2 YYEKEE (reference sequence). In nucleotides, the CDR3 is TGTGCCAGCAGCTTGGGGGGGCCTGATGAAAAACTGTTTTTT. Residues: CASSLGGPDEKLFF.

This chain links TRBV5-1 with TRBJ1-2; possible D gene TRBD1, 5 bases. The CDR3 sequence is 13 residues long. Germline V lookup: CDR1 SGHRS, CDR2 YFSETQ. V was pared by 2 bases and J by 11 bases, with 16 bases between. The chain's CDR3 is CASSFARAEGYTF. The CDR3 DNA reads as TGCGCCAGCAGCTTTGCCAGGGCCGAAGGGTACACCTTC.

This chain connects TRBV7-3 to TRBJ2-1; 8 bases are a match to TRBD2. The length of the CDR3 is 15 residues. Germline V gene lookup returns CDR1 SGHTA and CDR2 FQGTGA. Trimming took 3 bases from V and 1 from J; bases not matched to a gene: 2. The chain's CDR3 is CASSFSGSSYNEQFF. CDR3 DNA: TGTGCCAGCAGCTTCAGCGGGAGTTCCTACAATGAGCAGTTCTTC.

The chain carries TRBV6-6 and TRBJ1-2; TRBD1 matches at 8 bases. Germline CDR1 and CDR2: MNHNY and SVGAGI (reference sequence). The CDR3 covers 12 residues. Unmatched junction bases numbered 3, after V lost 5 bases and J lost 7 bases. The CDR3 DNA reads as TGTGCCAGCAGTCAGGGGGCGCGTGGCTACACCTTC. Protein sequence: CASSQGARGYTF.

Only one count was recorded for this clone. The J gene is TRBJ1-1, the V gene TRBV18; D is unresolved. Germline V CDR1 and CDR2: KGHSH, LQKENI. V was cut by 0 bases and J by 0 bases, with 11 bases left in between. The CDR3 contains 16 residues. CDR3 coding DNA: TGTGCCAGCTCACCACCGGTTGCCAGGATGAACACTGAAGCTTTCTTT. Residues: CASSPPVARMNTEAFF. Using reference TRBV18 and TRBJ1-1 for the parts outside the CDR3, the full variable domain is NAGVMQNPRHLVRRRGQEARLRCSPMKGHSHVYWYRQLPEEGLKFMVYLQKENIIDESGMPKERFSAEFPKEGPSILRIQQVVRGDSAAYFCASSPPVARMNTEAFFGQGTRLTVV.

This clone was seen only once. The chain joins TRBV5-1 to TRBJ1-2; D is perhaps TRBD1 (6 bases). This CDR3 comprises 13 residues. Germline assignment: CDR1 SGHRS and CDR2 YFSETQ. V gave up 4 bases and J gave up 6 bases, with 13 bases separating them. CDR3 sequence: CASSPGTTDGYTF. The CDR3 bases are TGCGCCAGCAGCCCGGGGACAACCGATGGCTACACCTTC.